The entry below describes one TCR beta chain. The sample is drawn from a study of long-term antiretroviral therapy in people with HIV. The CDR3 is made up of 17 amino acids. Germline V gives CDR1 SGHDN, CDR2 FVKESK. After removal of 0 bases from V and 5 bases from J, the junction contained 11 bases not matched to a gene. Run at survey level, the immunoSEQ assay was version v3.0. Some clones are missing from TCRdb's copy, which holds only in-frame ones; the method was immunoSEQ multiplex PCR. The sample carries over 30,000 clones, 65% to 85% recorded once. This TCR was recovered from a man aged 45 to 65 with HIV. The sequencing here drew on unsorted PBMCs, taken 3 years after starting antiretroviral therapy. The chain uses TRBV14 and TRBJ2-3, with TRBD2 matching 7 bases. The CDR3 DNA follows: TGTGCCAGCAGCCAAGACTGGGGAGCGGGAAGGGGAGATACGCAGTATTTT. Protein sequence: CASSQDWGAGRGDTQYF. Supplemented by reference TRBV14 and TRBJ2-3, the full variable domain reads EAGVTQFPSHSVIEKGQTVTLRCDPISGHDNLYWYRRVMGKEIKFLLHFVKESKQDESGMPNNRFLAERTGGTYSTLKVQPAELEDSGVYFCASSQDWGAGRGDTQYFGPGTRLTVL.